The 14 T cell receptor beta chains in this list originate from one sample, sequenced in a study of blood T cells in healthy people across ages. The second PCR ran roughly 7 to 12 cycles with a sample-barcoded 5' primer and J-beta primers. TCRdb analysed the 5' RACE reads with MiXCR anew, one entry per CDR3 protein. The sample yields about 720,000 distinct CDR3 sequences, around a fifth seen once. The material sequenced was blood. Source of these receptors: a man between 65 and 79 years old in good health.

The gene calls are TRBV9 and TRBJ1-4; no reliable D call. In germline, CDR1 is SGDLS, CDR2 YYNGEE. V was shortened by 4 bases and J by 6 bases, with 13 bases between the two germline ends. The CDR3 runs 14 residues. The CDR3 reads CASSPGHYDEKLFF. The CDR3 nucleotides read TGTGCCAGCAGCCCCGGCCACTACGATGAAAAACTGTTTTTT.

In this sample, this clonotype turned up many times. This CDR3 reads CASSIRTGSEPQHF. The CDR3 nucleotides read TGTGCCAGCAGTATACGGACAGGGTCGGAGCCCCAGCATTTT. The chain joins TRBV6-5 to TRBJ1-5, with 8 bases matching TRBD1. Trimming at V came to 5 bases and at J to 8 bases, leaving 8 bases not matched to a gene. The CDR3 spans 14 residues. Germline CDR1 reads MNHEY; CDR2 reads SVGAGI.

CDR3 sequence: CASRYPGAQETQYF. The CDR3 DNA sequence: TGTGCCAGCAGATATCCGGGAGCCCAAGAGACCCAGTACTTC. V and J are TRBV6-5 and TRBJ2-5; D might be TRBD2 (6 bases). This CDR3 region has 14 residues. Germline V lookup: CDR1 MNHEY, CDR2 SVGAGI. V shed 6 bases and J shed 1 base, with 12 bases lying between them.

This clonotype was detected only a few times. The chain combines TRBV28 with TRBJ1-1; 8 nucleotides align to TRBD1. Unmatched junction bases numbered 10, after V lost 6 bases and J lost 4 bases. Germline V lookup: CDR1 MDHEN, CDR2 SYDVKM. The CDR3 is 15 amino acids. The CDR3: CASRTVGQGSTEAFF. The CDR3, as DNA: TGTGCCAGCAGGACGGTTGGACAGGGTTCCACTGAAGCTTTCTTT.

The V gene is TRBV7-3, the J gene TRBJ2-3; 9 nucleotides agree with TRBD2. This CDR3 contains 16 residues. The V and J ends lost 3 bases and 0 bases, in that order; junction bases with no gene match: 4. CDR1 and CDR2 (germline): SGHTA, FQGTGA. The CDR3 nucleotides read TGTGCCAGCAGCTTGGGACTAGCCACAAGCACAGATACGCAGTATTTT. It codes for CASSLGLATSTDTQYF.

J is TRBJ1-1 and V is TRBV5-1, with D hard to call. In germline, CDR1 is SGHRS, CDR2 YFSETQ. The CDR3 is 15 residues long. V lost 0 bases, J lost 2 bases, and 11 bases lay in between. CDR3 amino acids: CASSLGRLSNTEAFF. DNA of the CDR3: TGCGCCAGCAGCTTGGGAAGGCTCTCTAACACTGAAGCTTTCTTT.

The V and J genes are TRBV11-2 and TRBJ2-3; maybe TRBD1 (6 bases). V shed 0 bases and J shed 6 bases, with 13 bases lying between them. The CDR3 covers 15 residues. The germline gives CDR1 SGHAT, CDR2 FQNNGV. CDR3 in DNA: TGTGCCAGCAGCTTAGAGATAAGGGGGTCCGATACGCAGTATTTT. Translated, it gives CASSLEIRGSDTQYF. Variable domain in full (rest from reference TRBV11-2 and TRBJ2-3): EAGVAQSPRYKIIEKRQSVAFWCNPISGHATLYWYQQILGQGPKLLIQFQNNGVVDDSQLPKDRFSAERLKGVDSTLKIQPAKLEDSAVYLCASSLEIRGSDTQYFGPGTRLTVL.

This clonotype was counted a few times. The V and J genes are TRBV19 and TRBJ1-2; 7 nucleotides line up with TRBD1. Per the germline V gene, CDR1 is LNHDA and CDR2 is SQIVND (reference sequence). This CDR3 has 15 amino acids. Trimming took 7 bases from V and 0 from J; bases not matched to a gene: 8. The CDR3 region is CASKPQGQANYGYTF. The CDR3 region has the DNA TGTGCCAGTAAACCACAGGGGCAAGCTAACTATGGCTACACCTTC.

The chain employs TRBV12-3 or TRBV12-4 and TRBJ2-3; 7 bases align to TRBD1. This CDR3 has 15 residues. The trim removed 5 bases at V and 2 bases at J, leaving 7 bases unmatched. CDR3 nucleotides: TGTGCCAGCAGTCCAGACAGGGCCCTCACAGATACGCAGTATTTT. Amino acid sequence: CASSPDRALTDTQYF.

This clonotype occurred a few times. A junction end diverges from the germline sequence, so it may reflect a read error. The chain carries TRBV20-1 and TRBJ1-2; D gene ambiguous. This CDR3 contains 14 residues. Germline CDR1 DFQATT, CDR2 SNEGSKA (reference sequence). CDR3 nucleotide sequence: TGCAGTGCCCTCCCCGAGAGGGCGGTGGATGGCTACCCCTTC. This translates into CSALPERAVDGYPF.

V is TRBV19 and J is TRBJ2-5, with TRBD2 identical over 13 bases. The DNA end lines up better with TRBJ2-1; the J call may be wrong. The CDR3 extends over 14 amino acids. Looked up from germline, CDR1 is LNHDA and CDR2 is SQIVND (reference sequence). The CDR3 DNA reads as TGTGCCAGTAGACGGACTAGCGGGAGTGGTGAGCAGTTCTTC. It encodes CASRRTSGSGEQFF.

The V call is TRBV20-1, the J call TRBJ2-6; no clear D. The CDR3 runs to 13 residues. Germline V gives CDR1 DFQATT, CDR2 SNEGSKA (reference sequence). Trimming shortened V by 3 bases and J by 0 bases, and 3 bases separated the two germline ends. The DNA for the CDR3 is TGCAGTGCTAGCAACTCTGGGGCCAACGTCCTGACTTTC. Translating gives CSASNSGANVLTF.

This sequence joins TRBV12-3 or TRBV12-4 and TRBJ2-5; 13 bases line up with TRBD2. The CDR3 runs to 15 residues. V lost 5 bases to trimming and J lost 7 bases; unmatched junction nucleotides: 7. In DNA form, the CDR3 reads TGTGCCAGCAGTCCAGGGACTAGCGGGACCGGGACCCAGTACTTC. This translates into CASSPGTSGTGTQYF.

This chain joins TRBV20-1 and TRBJ2-1, with 10 bases identical to TRBD2. Unmatched junction bases numbered 7, after V lost 5 bases and J lost 6 bases. Germline V gene lookup returns CDR1 DFQATT and CDR2 SNEGSKA (reference sequence). The CDR3 has 14 residues. The CDR3 sequence is CSALIAGGANEQFF. The CDR3 DNA sequence: TGCAGTGCTCTTATAGCGGGAGGCGCCAATGAGCAGTTCTTC.